This TCR beta chain was sequenced for a study of CD8 T cells in ankylosing spondylitis. One entry per CDR3 protein, called by TCRdb with MiXCR from the 5' RACE reads. The table lists fewer than 250,000 distinct CDR3 sequences, approximately 10% of them singletons. The ends were cut back, 4 bases at V and 3 bases at J, with 9 bases in the middle. Germline V lookup: CDR1 DFQATT, CDR2 SNEGSKA (reference sequence). There are 12 residues in the CDR3. This clonotype was observed a handful of times. V is TRBV20-1 and J is TRBJ1-1; D not certain. The receptor was isolated from a male donor with ankylosing spondylitis or in good health (not recorded which). The sequenced sample was blood, either unsorted or a sorted T cell fraction (not recorded which). In nucleotides, the CDR3 is TGCAGTGCTAAGAGTGGGGACACTGAAGCTTTCTTT. As protein: CSAKSGDTEAFF.